This T cell receptor (beta chain) originates from a study of cytomegalovirus exposure and HLA in healthy donors. Study summary: About 200 million T cells yielded roughly 120 million unique TCR beta sequences, as an earlier analysis found.

PCR was performed using 60 Vbeta and 13 Jbeta primers. Original analysis: In a later analysis, around 10 million of tens of millions of unique beta chains occurred in at least two donors. The assay was immunoSEQ multiplex PCR, and TCRdb's table has in-frame clones only and misses some. V, J and clone size are taken as reported in that table, and D and trimming were inferred from the DNA itself. The table includes around 200,000 clones, about 80% detected once. Points on this clone: The antigen is unknown.

After removal of 6 bases from V and 8 bases from J, the junction contained 7 bases not matched to a gene. CDR3 size: 13 residues. CDR1 and CDR2 (germline): SGHTA, FQGNSA. Study-wide results and limits: Earlier analysis yielded a pattern in which most TCR beta V segments were productive about 87% or about 30% of the time.

Although they were nominally healthy when sampled, donors likely had unrecorded immune exposures. Sequencing was performed on PBMCs. The chain couples TRBV7-2 to TRBJ1-2; TRBD1 aligns across 9 bases. This receptor was identified in a woman aged 35 to 49 in good health and CMV-seronegative. DNA for the CDR3: TGTGCCAGCAGGCGGGACAGGGTGGAGGGCTACACCTTC. The encoded protein is CASRRDRVEGYTF.